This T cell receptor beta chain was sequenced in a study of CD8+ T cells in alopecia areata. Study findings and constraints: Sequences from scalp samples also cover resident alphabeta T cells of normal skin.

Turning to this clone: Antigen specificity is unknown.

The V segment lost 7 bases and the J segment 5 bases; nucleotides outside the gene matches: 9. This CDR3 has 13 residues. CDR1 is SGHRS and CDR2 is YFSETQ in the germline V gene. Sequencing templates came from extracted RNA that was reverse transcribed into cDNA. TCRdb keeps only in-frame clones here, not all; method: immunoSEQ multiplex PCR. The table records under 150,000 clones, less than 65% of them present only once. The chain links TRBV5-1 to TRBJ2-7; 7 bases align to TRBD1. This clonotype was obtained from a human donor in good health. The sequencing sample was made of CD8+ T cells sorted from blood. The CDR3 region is CASGETGTNEQYF. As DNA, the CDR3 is TGCGCCAGCGGCGAGACAGGGACGAACGAGCAGTACTTC.